Listed here are 24 T cell receptor beta chains from one sample, sequenced in a study of blood T cells in healthy people across ages. It was with a sample-barcoded 5' primer and a J-beta primer mix that a second PCR of roughly 6 to 11 cycles was run. TCRdb used MiXCR to reprocess the 5' RACE reads, holding one entry per CDR3 protein. The sample holds 700,000 to 850,000 distinct CDR3 sequences, 35% to 40% seen once. Sequencing was done on a sample of blood. The receptor source for this set is a man aged 18 to 35 in good health.

The rearrangement joins TRBV20-1 to TRBJ2-7; TRBD2 aligns across 9 bases. The CDR3 runs to 14 residues. CDR1 and CDR2 from the germline V gene are DFQATT and SNEGSKA (reference sequence). CDR3 in amino acids: CRERLAGKENEQYF. The CDR3 DNA is TGCAGGGAACGCCTAGCGGGGAAAGAGAATGAGCAGTACTTC.

This clonotype has more than one count but fewer than ten. This chain uses TRBV5-5 with TRBJ2-7; the D gene is possibly TRBD2 (5 bases). CDR3 size: 13 residues. Trimming stripped 2 bases from V and 10 bases from J, with 16 bases between. Germline-derived CDR1 and CDR2 are SGHKS and YYEKEE (reference sequence). The CDR3 nucleotides are TGTGCCAGCAGCTTAAATACGGGGTGCCCTCAGTACTTC. It encodes CASSLNTGCPQYF.

The CDR3 region is CASSAGTSGYF. The CDR3 region has the DNA TGTGCCAGCAGCGCCGGGACTAGCGGGTACTTC. This rearrangement joins TRBV7-2 to TRBJ2-7, with 11 bases matching TRBD2. Germline assignment: CDR1 SGHTA and CDR2 FQGNSA. The CDR3 runs to 11 residues. The V segment lost 5 bases and the J segment 12 bases; nucleotides outside the gene matches: 3.

V is TRBV14 and J is TRBJ2-1, with 7 nucleotides matching TRBD2. The CDR3 is 14 amino acids. Looked up from germline, CDR1 is SGHDN and CDR2 is FVKESK. With 0 bases clipped from V and 11 bases from J, the junction kept 7 bases outside the gene matches. The CDR3 protein is CASSQEVSGLKQFF. The CDR3 DNA sequence: TGTGCCAGCAGCCAAGAGGTTAGCGGGTTAAAGCAGTTCTTC. Combining the CDR3 with reference TRBV14 and TRBJ2-1 gives the whole variable domain EAGVTQFPSHSVIEKGQTVTLRCDPISGHDNLYWYRRVMGKEIKFLLHFVKESKQDESGMPNNRFLAERTGGTYSTLKVQPAELEDSGVYFCASSQEVSGLKQFFGPGTRLTVL.

The genes are TRBV6-5 and TRBJ2-2; D is uncertain. Between the trimmed V and J ends, which lost 2 bases and 0 bases, there was a span of 7 bases. Germline lookup yields CDR1 MNHEY and CDR2 SVGAGI. The CDR3 totals 15 residues. Written as DNA, the CDR3 is TGTGCCAGCAGTTACGCTTGGGCGAACACCGGGGAGCTGTTTTTT. Translating gives CASSYAWANTGELFF.

This clonotype was counted a single time. This could be a read error, since a much larger clone is one nucleotide away. The rearrangement links TRBV20-1 to TRBJ2-1; TRBD1 matches at 9 bases. The germline gives CDR1 DFQATT, CDR2 SNEGSKA (reference sequence). CDR3 length equals 13 residues. V lost 6 bases to trimming and J lost 10 bases; unmatched junction nucleotides: 10. The CDR3 DNA reads TGCAGTGCAAGGACAGGGGACCGTTACGAGCAGTTCTTC. Translating gives CSARTGDRYEQFF.

This clonotype appeared a few times. The CDR3 here is CASSFGGESFYEQYF. The DNA of the CDR3 is TGTGCCAGCAGTTTTGGGGGGGAAAGTTTTTACGAGCAGTACTTC. The gene calls are TRBV27 and TRBJ2-7; 7 bases line up with TRBD2. Unmatched junction bases numbered 9, after V lost 3 bases and J lost 4 bases. Germline V gene data show CDR1 as MNHEY and CDR2 as SMNVEV (reference sequence). This CDR3 comprises 15 residues.

The gene calls are TRBV18 and TRBJ2-3, with TRBD1 matching over 9 bases. Looked up from germline, CDR1 is KGHSH and CDR2 is LQKENI. The CDR3 sequence is 17 residues long. With 3 bases clipped from V and 0 bases from J, the junction kept 7 bases outside the gene matches. The DNA of the CDR3 is TGTGCCAGCTCACCTCATGTACAGGGGGCTAGCACAGATACGCAGTATTTT. It encodes CASSPHVQGASTDTQYF. Together with reference TRBV18 and TRBJ2-3, the CDR3 gives the full variable domain: NAGVMQNPRHLVRRRGQEARLRCSPMKGHSHVYWYRQLPEEGLKFMVYLQKENIIDESGMPKERFSAEFPKEGPSILRIQQVVRGDSAAYFCASSPHVQGASTDTQYFGPGTRLTVL.

There are a few counts of this clonotype. The chain recombines TRBV30 with TRBJ1-6; D is unclear. The germline V gene has CDR1 GTSNPN and CDR2 SVGIG (reference sequence). This CDR3 contains 11 residues. V lost 3 bases and J lost 10, with 7 bases in between. CDR3 bases: TGTGCCTGGAGGTCGGAATCACCCCTCCACTTT. It encodes CAWRSESPLHF.

This clonotype was seen at least ten times. This sequence joins TRBV5-1 and TRBJ2-5, with D possibly matching TRBD1 (5 bases). Deletions cut 2 bases from V and 5 bases from J, with 10 bases between. The CDR3 sequence is 13 residues long. The germline CDR1 and CDR2 sequences are SGHRS and YFSETQ. CDR3 in amino acids: CASSFQGPETQYF. CDR3 sequence (DNA): TGCGCCAGCAGCTTCCAGGGCCCTGAGACCCAGTACTTC.

This clonotype appeared a few times. The CDR3 here is CASSLAGTENQPQHF. The CDR3 nucleotides are TGTGCCAGCAGCTTAGCGGGGACAGAAAATCAGCCCCAGCATTTT. This chain joins TRBV7-2 and TRBJ1-5; 7 positions agree with TRBD1. V shed 0 bases and J 4 bases; nucleotides not matched to a gene: 3. The CDR3 is 15 residues long. Germline V CDR1 and CDR2: SGHTA, FQGNSA.

In its sample, this clonotype was seen many times. The chain couples TRBV10-3 to TRBJ2-5; no clear D gene. Deletions cut 0 bases from V and 1 base from J, with 6 bases between. CDR3 length equals 14 residues. CDR1 is ENHRY, CDR2 SYGVKD, per germline. The DNA for the CDR3 is TGTGCCATCAGTGAGTCGGGCGGCCAAGAGACCCAGTACTTC. Protein sequence: CAISESGGQETQYF.

This clonotype was seen only a few times. The chain carries TRBV19 and TRBJ2-7, with a possible D match to TRBD2 (5 bases). This CDR3 contains 13 residues. Trimming removed 5 bases at V and 2 bases at J, with 10 bases between. CDR1 LNHDA and CDR2 SQIVND come from the germline V gene (reference sequence). The CDR3 sequence is CASSGRVPYEQYF. The CDR3 nucleotides are TGTGCCAGTAGTGGGCGGGTGCCCTACGAGCAGTACTTC.

The chain uses TRBV13 and TRBJ2-1; 9 bases align to TRBD2. The closer fit of TRBJ2-7 to the DNA end suggests the J call may be wrong. Germline values: CDR1 PRHDT, CDR2 FYEKMQ (reference sequence). The CDR3 is made up of 14 amino acids. Written as DNA, the CDR3 is TGTGCCAGCAGCCCCATGACTAGCGGCCACGAGCAGTACTTC. Translating gives CASSPMTSGHEQYF.

This clonotype was detected many times. The chain uses TRBV7-2 and TRBJ2-3; D remains unclear. Between the trimmed V and J ends, which lost 3 bases and 0 bases, there was a span of 7 bases. The CDR3 loop spans 14 amino acids. Germline CDR1 reads SGHTA; CDR2 reads FQGNSA. As DNA, the CDR3 is TGTGCCAGCAGCTTCGGCCCAAGCACAGATACGCAGTATTTT. As protein: CASSFGPSTDTQYF.

The chain combines TRBV6-1 with TRBJ2-3, with 10 positions matching TRBD1. The CDR3 loop spans 18 amino acids. V lost 3 bases and J lost 5; bases outside the gene matches: 14. The germline CDR1 and CDR2 sequences are MNHNS and SASEGT. The CDR3 nucleotides are TGTGCCAGCAGTGAGGGTCCGGGACAGGGGAATAGTAGAGATACGCAGTATTTT. Its translation: CASSEGPGQGNSRDTQYF.

The chain couples TRBV7-8 to TRBJ1-4, with D possibly matching TRBD1 (6 bases). The CDR3 extends over 16 amino acids. Trimming took 5 bases from V and 8 from J, leaving 21 bases between them. The germline V gene has CDR1 SGHVS and CDR2 FQNEAQ. In DNA, the CDR3 is TGTGCCAGCAGCCCGCAACCACAGGGAAGTCGGGAAAAACTGTTTTTT. Amino acid sequence: CASSPQPQGSREKLFF.

This clonotype was seen only once. The J gene is TRBJ2-2, the V gene TRBV5-1; 7 nucleotides match TRBD1. The junction had 7 bases not matched to a gene; V was cut back by 4 bases and J by 4 bases. The CDR3 extends over 15 amino acids. Germline V gene data show CDR1 as SGHRS and CDR2 as YFSETQ. This chain's CDR3 is CASSDGTDTTGELFF. The CDR3 DNA reads as TGCGCCAGCAGCGATGGGACAGATACCACCGGGGAGCTGTTTTTT.

At least ten counts were recorded for this clonotype. This chain connects TRBV2 to TRBJ2-1; D remains unclear. Trimming stripped 6 bases from V and 9 bases from J, with 9 bases between. Germline V gene sequence: CDR1 SNHLY, CDR2 FYNNEI. The CDR3 is 11 residues long. The CDR3 DNA reads as TGTGCCAGCAGACTCAACTCTGAGCAGTTCTTC. It codes for CASRLNSEQFF.

This clonotype was found a few times. The V and J genes are TRBV20-1 and TRBJ2-1; D call uncertain. Trimming took 3 bases from V and 8 from J, leaving 14 bases between them. This CDR3 region has 13 residues. Germline lookup yields CDR1 DFQATT and CDR2 SNEGSKA (reference sequence). This CDR3 reads CSASHVQAHEQFF. Here the CDR3 DNA reads TGCAGTGCTAGTCATGTCCAGGCCCATGAGCAGTTCTTC.

This clonotype was counted many times. The chain couples TRBV20-1 to TRBJ2-1; 9 positions match TRBD1. This CDR3 region has 12 residues. Germline CDR1 DFQATT, CDR2 SNEGSKA (reference sequence). V shed 3 bases and J 10 bases; nucleotides not matched to a gene: 4. In DNA, the CDR3 is TGCAGTGCTAGGGACAGGGGATACGAGCAGTTCTTC. Encoded protein: CSARDRGYEQFF.

The chain carries TRBV28 and TRBJ1-1; D gene uncertain. The V end was cut by 7 bases, the J end by 0 bases, with 9 bases between. The germline CDR1 and CDR2 sequences are MDHEN and SYDVKM. The CDR3 totals 13 residues. The CDR3 reads CASIGQVNTEAFF. CDR3 nucleotides: TGTGCCAGCATTGGGCAGGTGAACACTGAAGCTTTCTTT.

This clonotype turned up a few times. The chain links TRBV25-1 to TRBJ2-1; D ambiguous. The V gene's germline CDR1 is MGHDK and CDR2 SYGVNS. V gave up 7 bases and J gave up 2 bases, with 12 bases separating them. The length of the CDR3 is 14 residues. CDR3 loop: CASTPKGTYNEQFF. The CDR3 DNA reads TGTGCCAGCACCCCGAAAGGGACCTACAATGAGCAGTTCTTC. Variable domain in full (rest from reference TRBV25-1 and TRBJ2-1): EADIYQTPRYLVIGTGKKITLECSQTMGHDKMYWYQQDPGMELHLIHYSYGVNSTEKGDLSSESTVSRIRTEHFPLTLESARPSHTSQYLCASTPKGTYNEQFFGPGTRLTVL.

The rearrangement uses TRBV6-6 and TRBJ1-4; D is undetermined. This CDR3 comprises 14 residues. CDR1 MNHNY and CDR2 SVGAGI come from the germline V gene (reference sequence). The V and J ends lost 4 bases and 5 bases respectively, with 11 bases between them. Here the CDR3 reads CASSLTAGNEKLFF. The CDR3 DNA reads TGTGCCAGCAGTTTAACGGCCGGGAATGAAAAACTGTTTTTT.